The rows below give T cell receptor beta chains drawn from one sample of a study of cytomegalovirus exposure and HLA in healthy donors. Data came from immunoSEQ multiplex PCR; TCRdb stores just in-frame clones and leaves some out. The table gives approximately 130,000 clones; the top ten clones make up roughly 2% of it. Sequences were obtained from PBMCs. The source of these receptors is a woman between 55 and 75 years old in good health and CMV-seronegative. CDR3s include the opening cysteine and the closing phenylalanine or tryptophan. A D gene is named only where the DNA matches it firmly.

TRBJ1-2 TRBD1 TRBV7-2 CASSARGTEIYGYTF TGTGCCAGCAGCGCACGTGGGACAGAGATCTATGGCTACACCTTC
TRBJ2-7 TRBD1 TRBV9 CASSHRQGGLTYEQYF TGTGCCAGCAGCCACCGACAGGGTGGGTTGACCTACGAGCAGTACTTC
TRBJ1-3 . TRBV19 CASSIDRVDSGNTIYF TGTGCCAGTAGTATAGACAGGGTGGACTCTGGAAACACCATATATTTT
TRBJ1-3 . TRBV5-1 CASSLGRGSLGGNTIYF TGCGCCAGCAGCTTGGGGAGAGGGTCCCTGGGTGGAAACACCATATATTTT
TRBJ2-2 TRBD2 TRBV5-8 CASSAALTSGNTGELFF TGTGCCAGCAGCGCCGCGCTCACTAGCGGTAACACCGGGGAGCTGTTTTTT
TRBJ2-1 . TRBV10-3 CAITDPGGHNEQFF TGTGCCATCACCGACCCAGGGGGGCACAATGAGCAGTTCTTC
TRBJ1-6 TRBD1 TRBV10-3 CAISQGEEENSPLHF TGTGCCATCAGTCAGGGGGAGGAGGAGAATTCACCCCTCCACTTT
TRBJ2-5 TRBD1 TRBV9 CASSVGDREGEQYF TGTGCCAGCAGCGTAGGGGACAGGGAGGGAGAGCAGTACTTC
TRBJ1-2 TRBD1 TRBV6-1 CASSKLGQGARGYTF TGTGCCAGCAGTAAACTGGGACAGGGGGCGCGGGGCTACACCTTC
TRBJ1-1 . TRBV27 CASSRQLPSMNTEAFF TGTGCCAGCAGCCGACAGCTACCCTCAATGAACACTGAAGCTTTCTTT
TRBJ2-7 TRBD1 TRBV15 CATSRGFPGQAYEQYF TGTGCCACCAGCAGAGGTTTTCCGGGACAGGCCTACGAGCAGTACTTC
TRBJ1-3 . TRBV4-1 CASSQLRGNTIYF TGCGCCAGCAGCCAACTCAGAGGAAACACCATATATTTT
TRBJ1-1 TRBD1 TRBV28 CASRPLTGGATEAFF TGTGCCAGCAGGCCGCTAACAGGGGGCGCGACTGAAGCTTTCTTT
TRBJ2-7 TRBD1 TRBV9 CASSPLTTGDYEQYF TGTGCCAGCAGCCCTCTAACGACAGGGGACTACGAGCAGTACTTC
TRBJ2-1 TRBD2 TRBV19 CASSATSYIYNEQFF TGTGCCAGTAGTGCGACTAGCTATATCTACAATGAGCAGTTCTTC
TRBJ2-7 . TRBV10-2 CASSERQAYEQYF TGCGCCAGCAGTGAAAGGCAGGCATACGAGCAGTACTTC
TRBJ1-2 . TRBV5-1 CASSLESGGPPGGYTF TGCGCCAGCAGCCTGGAATCGGGGGGGCCGCCGGGCGGCTACACCTTC
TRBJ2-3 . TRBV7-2 CASSLAGRRTDTQYF TGTGCCAGCAGCTTAGCGGGCAGACGCACAGATACGCAGTATTTT
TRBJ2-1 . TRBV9 CASSVGQRTFDNEQFF TGTGCCAGCAGCGTAGGCCAGCGGACCTTCGACAATGAGCAGTTCTTC
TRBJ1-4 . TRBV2 CASSRERQNNEKLFF TGTGCCAGCAGTCGGGAAAGGCAGAATAATGAAAAACTGTTTTTT
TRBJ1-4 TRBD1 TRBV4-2 CASSQDEDRDPGKLFF TGTGCCAGCAGCCAAGACGAAGACAGGGATCCCGGAAAACTGTTTTTT
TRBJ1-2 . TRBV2 CASSDVGAVGYGYTF TGTGCCAGCAGTGATGTCGGAGCGGTCGGATATGGCTACACCTTC
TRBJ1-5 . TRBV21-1 CASSKDSWPERGSNQPQHF TGTGCCAGCAGCAAAGATTCTTGGCCAGAGCGTGGGAGCAATCAGCCCCAGCATTTT
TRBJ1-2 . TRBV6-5 CASSTGSSYGYTF TGTGCCAGCAGTACAGGGTCGAGCTATGGCTACACCTTC
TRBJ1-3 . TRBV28 CASSLYTSGNTIYF TGTGCCAGCAGTTTATACACCTCTGGAAACACCATATATTTT
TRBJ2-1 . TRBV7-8 CASSLHYRVDEQFF TGTGCCAGCAGCTTACACTACCGTGTTGATGAGCAGTTCTTC
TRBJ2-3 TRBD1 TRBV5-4 CASSGPGQGKSDTQYF TGTGCCAGCAGCGGACCGGGACAGGGAAAATCTGATACGCAGTATTTT
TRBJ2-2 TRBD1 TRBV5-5 CASSEQGYTGELFF TGTGCCAGCAGCGAACAGGGGTACACCGGGGAGCTGTTTTTT
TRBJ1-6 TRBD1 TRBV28 CASSLRQGSSPLHF TGTGCCAGCAGTTTACGACAGGGGAGCTCACCCCTCCACTTT
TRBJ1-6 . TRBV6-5 CASRASRGSPLHF TGTGCCAGCCGAGCTTCAAGAGGTTCACCCCTCCACTTT
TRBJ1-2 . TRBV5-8 CASSLVSVDYGYTF TGTGCCAGCAGCTTGGTCTCGGTGGACTATGGCTACACCTTC